One and the same sample provided the 19 T cell receptor beta chains below, sequenced in a study of PD-1 blockade in classical Hodgkin lymphoma. Relapse after autologous stem cell transplantation occurred in every patient, and brentuximab vedotin exposure varied. The protocol was immunoSEQ multiplex PCR, while the TCRdb copy is restricted to in-frame clones and leaves out a portion. Among around 20,000 clones listed, around 86% were seen once. The material sequenced was peripheral blood mononuclear cells (PBMCs), taken before the second cycle of nivolumab. Every receptor here comes from a human donor with classical Hodgkin lymphoma.

Only one count was recorded for this clone. The chain combines TRBV6-6 with TRBJ2-2; D gene unclear. This CDR3 is 15 amino acids long. With 6 bases removed from V and 1 base from J, the gap between germline ends came to 12 bases. The germline V gene has CDR1 MNHNY and CDR2 SVGAGI (reference sequence). The CDR3 region is CASSIRPENTGELFF. The CDR3 DNA follows: TGTGCCAGCAGCATCCGGCCTGAGAACACCGGGGAGCTGTTTTTT.

The chain combines TRBV6-5 with TRBJ2-3; D unclear. Germline V lookup: CDR1 MNHEY, CDR2 SVGAGI. Deletions cut 6 bases from V and 6 bases from J, with 16 bases between. The length of the CDR3 is 14 residues. The CDR3 nucleotides read TGTGCCAGCAGGGTAACACTCCCCTCCGATACGCAGTATTTT. It yields the protein CASRVTLPSDTQYF.

This clone came up once. V usage is TRBV5-1 and J usage is TRBJ2-5, with TRBD2 identical over 12 bases. V trimming: 0 bases; J trimming: 4 bases; junction bases outside the gene matches: 4. The length of the CDR3 is 16 residues. Germline lookup yields CDR1 SGHRS and CDR2 YFSETQ. CDR3 sequence (DNA): TGCGCCAGCAGCTTGGTGTCTAGCGGGGGGGTAGAGACCCAGTACTTC. It specifies CASSLVSSGGVETQYF. Full variable domain (remainder filled in from reference TRBV5-1 and TRBJ2-5): KAGVTQTPRYLIKTRGQQVTLSCSPISGHRSVSWYQQTPGQGLQFLFEYFSETQRNKGNFPGRFSGRQFSNSRSEMNVSTLELGDSALYLCASSLVSSGGVETQYFGPGTRLLVL.

The genes are TRBV5-1 and TRBJ1-2; D remains unclear. The CDR3 length is 15 residues. Trimming left V 1 base short and J 5 bases short, with 15 bases between. From germline, CDR1 is SGHRS and CDR2 YFSETQ. The CDR3 coding sequence is TGCGCCAGCAGCTTGTTTCCAGGAATTGGGTATGGCTACACCTTC. Amino acids: CASSLFPGIGYGYTF.

The rearrangement joins TRBV6-4 to TRBJ2-3; 9 bases match TRBD1. The CDR3 is 15 amino acids. J gave up 0 bases and V 6 bases, and 4 bases lay outside the gene matches. The germline CDR1 and CDR2 sequences are MRHNA and SNTAGT. The CDR3 sequence is CASSVQGASTDTQYF. The CDR3 nucleotides read TGTGCCAGCAGCGTACAGGGGGCGAGCACAGATACGCAGTATTTT.

V is TRBV9 and J is TRBJ2-2; D uncertain. Germline V CDR1 and CDR2: SGDLS, YYNGEE. CDR3 size: 14 residues. Trimming removed 0 bases at V and 1 base at J, with 4 bases between. Here the CDR3 DNA reads TGTGCCAGCAGCGTAGTAGGGAACACCGGGGAGCTGTTTTTT. Translation gives CASSVVGNTGELFF. The entire variable domain, with the rest obtained from reference TRBV9 and TRBJ2-2, is as follows: DSGVTQTPKHLITATGQRVTLRCSPRSGDLSVYWYQQSLDQGLQFLIQYYNGEERAKGNILERFSAQQFPDLHSELNLSSLELGDSALYFCASSVVGNTGELFFGEGSRLTVL.

This clone was found a few times. J is TRBJ1-6 and V is TRBV5-1; no reliable D call. V lost 0 bases to trimming and J lost 10 bases, with 11 bases between them. CDR3 length equals 14 residues. Germline assignment: CDR1 SGHRS and CDR2 YFSETQ. CDR3 amino acids: CASSLEHGPSPLHF. The DNA for the CDR3 is TGCGCCAGCAGCTTGGAGCACGGGCCCTCACCCCTCCACTTT.

The CDR3 bases are TGCGCCAGCAGCTCAACCGGGACTAGCAGTGATGAGCAGTTCTTC. As protein: CASSSTGTSSDEQFF. The rearrangement uses TRBV5-1 and TRBJ2-1, with 9 bases aligning to TRBD2. The germline V gene encodes CDR1 SGHRS and CDR2 YFSETQ. The V gene end was trimmed by 3 bases and the J gene end by 8 bases; junction bases not matched to a gene: 9. The CDR3 spans 15 residues.

The chain links TRBV7-9 to TRBJ1-2; D call uncertain. V gave up 5 bases and J gave up 4 bases, with 17 bases separating them. Germline CDR1 and CDR2: SEHNR and FQNEAQ (reference sequence). There are 15 residues in the CDR3. The CDR3 loop is CASSPSIDLGYGYTF. CDR3 bases: TGTGCCAGCAGCCCTTCCATCGATCTTGGCTATGGCTACACCTTC.

The V gene is TRBV7-8, the J gene TRBJ2-7, with D perhaps TRBD1 or TRBD2 (5 bases each). V was shortened by 3 bases and J by 0 bases, with 6 bases between the two germline ends. Germline CDR1 reads SGHVS; CDR2 reads FQNEAQ. The CDR3 loop spans 13 amino acids. The CDR3 DNA reads TGTGCCAGCAGCTTTGGGGGCTCCTACGAGCAGTACTTC. Its translation: CASSFGGSYEQYF.

The chain couples TRBV29-1 to TRBJ2-3; 8 nucleotides align to TRBD1. CDR1 and CDR2 (germline): SQVTM, ANQGSEA. V lost 7 bases to trimming and J lost 1 base; unmatched junction nucleotides: 10. This CDR3 region has 15 residues. CDR3 protein: CSALTTGGGTDTQYF. DNA for the CDR3: TGCAGCGCACTAACTACAGGGGGAGGCACAGATACGCAGTATTTT.

This clone has just a few counts. The chain carries TRBV6-4 and TRBJ1-5; D remains ambiguous. V was shortened by 8 bases and J by 2 bases, with 13 bases between the two germline ends. This CDR3 spans 14 amino acids. Per the germline V gene, CDR1 is MRHNA and CDR2 is SNTAGT. CDR3: CASDRAAGNQPQHF. Written as DNA, the CDR3 is TGTGCCAGCGACCGGGCGGCGGGCAATCAGCCCCAGCATTTT.

The chain carries TRBV6-5 and TRBJ1-4; 7 bases match TRBD1. After removal of 6 bases from V and 5 bases from J, the junction contained 3 bases not matched to a gene. Germline V gene lookup returns CDR1 MNHEY and CDR2 SVGAGI. This CDR3 region has 13 residues. The CDR3: CASSGQVNEKLFF. In nucleotides, the CDR3 is TGTGCCAGCAGCGGACAGGTAAATGAAAAACTGTTTTTT.

The chain combines TRBV9 with TRBJ2-5; D may be TRBD1 or TRBD2 (5 bases each). This CDR3 has 15 amino acids. Germline CDR1 is SGDLS and CDR2 is YYNGEE. V was pared by 4 bases and J by 4 bases, with 17 bases between. CDR3 residues: CASSLWGREGETQYF. CDR3 in DNA: TGTGCCAGCAGCTTATGGGGCCGAGAGGGAGAGACCCAGTACTTC.

The chain couples TRBV19 to TRBJ1-5; 7 nucleotides match TRBD1. Trimming took 4 bases from V and 7 from J; bases not matched to a gene: 7. Per the germline V gene, CDR1 is LNHDA and CDR2 is SQIVND (reference sequence). The CDR3 runs to 14 residues. The CDR3 protein is CASSTTGDGQPQHF. The CDR3 coding sequence is TGTGCCAGTAGTACCACAGGGGACGGACAGCCCCAGCATTTT.

The gene calls are TRBV5-1 and TRBJ2-2; perhaps TRBD2 as D (6 bases). V gave up 2 bases and J gave up 1 base, with 9 bases separating them. Germline CDR1 and CDR2: SGHRS and YFSETQ. CDR3 length: 15 amino acids. This chain's CDR3 is CASSFRGENTGELFF. For the CDR3, the DNA is TGCGCCAGCAGCTTTCGCGGGGAGAACACCGGGGAGCTGTTTTTT.

The count of this clone is one. The J gene is TRBJ1-4, the V gene TRBV5-1, with 8 bases that match TRBD1. Germline loops: CDR1 SGHRS, CDR2 YFSETQ. The CDR3 runs 17 residues. Trimming took 4 bases from V and 5 from J; bases not matched to a gene: 13. CDR3 sequence reads: CASSRDGHTGGNEKLFF. CDR3 DNA: TGCGCCAGCAGCCGAGATGGTCATACAGGGGGGAATGAAAAACTGTTTTTT. Looking up the rest from reference TRBV5-1 and TRBJ1-4 gives the full variable domain: KAGVTQTPRYLIKTRGQQVTLSCSPISGHRSVSWYQQTPGQGLQFLFEYFSETQRNKGNFPGRFSGRQFSNSRSEMNVSTLELGDSALYLCASSRDGHTGGNEKLFFGSGTQLSVL.

V gene TRBV5-4 combines with J gene TRBJ1-1, with a weak D call TRBD1 (5 bases). V was clipped by 7 bases and J by 6 bases, with 13 bases between them. This CDR3 has 12 amino acids. Germline loops: CDR1 SGHNT, CDR2 YYREEE (reference sequence). This chain's CDR3 is CASRSGDAEAFF. As DNA, the CDR3 is TGTGCCAGCCGTTCTGGGGACGCTGAAGCTTTCTTT.

J is TRBJ2-5 and V is TRBV5-5; 16 bases match TRBD2. Trimming removed 5 bases from V and 5 bases from J; junction bases left unmatched: 9. The CDR3 has 17 amino acids. Looked up from germline, CDR1 is SGHKS and CDR2 is YYEKEE (reference sequence). In DNA form, the CDR3 reads TGTGCCAGCAGTCGAGGGACTAGCGGGGGGGCACGGGAGACCCAGTACTTC. The encoded protein is CASSRGTSGGARETQYF.